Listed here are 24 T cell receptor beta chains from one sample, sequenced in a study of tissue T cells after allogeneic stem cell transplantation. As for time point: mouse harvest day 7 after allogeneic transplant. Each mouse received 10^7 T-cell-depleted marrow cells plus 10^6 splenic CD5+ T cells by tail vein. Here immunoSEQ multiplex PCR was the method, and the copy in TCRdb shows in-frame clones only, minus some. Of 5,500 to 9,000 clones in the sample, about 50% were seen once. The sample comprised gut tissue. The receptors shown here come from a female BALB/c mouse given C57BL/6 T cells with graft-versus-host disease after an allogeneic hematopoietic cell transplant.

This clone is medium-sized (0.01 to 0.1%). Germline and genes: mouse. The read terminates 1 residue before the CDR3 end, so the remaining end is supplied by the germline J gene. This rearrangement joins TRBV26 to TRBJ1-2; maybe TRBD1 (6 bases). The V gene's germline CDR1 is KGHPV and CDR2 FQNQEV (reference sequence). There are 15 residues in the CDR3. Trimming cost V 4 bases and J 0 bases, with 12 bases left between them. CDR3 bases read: TGTGCCAGCAGTCCTCCGGGACAATCAAACTCCGACTACACC. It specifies CASSPPGQSNSDYT. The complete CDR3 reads CASSPPGQSNSDYTF.

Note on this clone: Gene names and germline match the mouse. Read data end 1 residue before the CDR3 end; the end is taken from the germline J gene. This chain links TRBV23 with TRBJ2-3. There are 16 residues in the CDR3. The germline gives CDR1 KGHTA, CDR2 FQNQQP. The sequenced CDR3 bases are TGCTCCAGCAGTCAATCAGGAGGGGCTAGTGCAGAAACGCTGTAT. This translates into CSSSQSGGASAETLY. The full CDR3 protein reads CSSSQSGGASAETLYF.

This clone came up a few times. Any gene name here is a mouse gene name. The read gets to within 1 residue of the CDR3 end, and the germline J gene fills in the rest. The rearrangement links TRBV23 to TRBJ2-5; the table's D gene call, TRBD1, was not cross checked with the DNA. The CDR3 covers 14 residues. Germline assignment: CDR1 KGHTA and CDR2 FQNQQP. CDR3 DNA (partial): TGCTCCAGCAGTCATAGGGGTAACCAAGACACCCAGTAC. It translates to CSSSHRGNQDTQY. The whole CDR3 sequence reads CSSSHRGNQDTQYF.

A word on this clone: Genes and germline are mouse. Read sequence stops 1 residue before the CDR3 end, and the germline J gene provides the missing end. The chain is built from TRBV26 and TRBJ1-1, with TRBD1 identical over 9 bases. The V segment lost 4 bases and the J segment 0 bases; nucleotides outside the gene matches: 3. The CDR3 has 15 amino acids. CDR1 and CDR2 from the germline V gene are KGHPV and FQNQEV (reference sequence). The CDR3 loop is CASSPQGAANTEVFF. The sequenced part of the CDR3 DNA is TGTGCCAGCAGTCCACAGGGGGCCGCAAACACAGAAGTCTTC.

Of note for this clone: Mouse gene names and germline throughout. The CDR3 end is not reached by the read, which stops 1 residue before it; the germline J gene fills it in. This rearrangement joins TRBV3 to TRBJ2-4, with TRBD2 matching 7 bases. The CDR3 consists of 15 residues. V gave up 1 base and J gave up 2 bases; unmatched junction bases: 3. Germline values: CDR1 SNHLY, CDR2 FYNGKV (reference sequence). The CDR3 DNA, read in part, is TGTGCCAGCAGCTTAGGGCTGGGGGTTCAAAACACCTTGTAC. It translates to CASSLGLGVQNTLY. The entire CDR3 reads CASSLGLGVQNTLYF.

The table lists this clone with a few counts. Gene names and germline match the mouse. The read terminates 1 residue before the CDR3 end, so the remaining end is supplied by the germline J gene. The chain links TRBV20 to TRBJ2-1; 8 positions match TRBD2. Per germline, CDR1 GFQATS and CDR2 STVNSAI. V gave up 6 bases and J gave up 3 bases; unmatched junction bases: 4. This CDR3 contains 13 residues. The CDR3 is CGARTGLYAEQFF. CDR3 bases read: TGTGGTGCCCGGACTGGGCTCTATGCTGAGCAGTTC.

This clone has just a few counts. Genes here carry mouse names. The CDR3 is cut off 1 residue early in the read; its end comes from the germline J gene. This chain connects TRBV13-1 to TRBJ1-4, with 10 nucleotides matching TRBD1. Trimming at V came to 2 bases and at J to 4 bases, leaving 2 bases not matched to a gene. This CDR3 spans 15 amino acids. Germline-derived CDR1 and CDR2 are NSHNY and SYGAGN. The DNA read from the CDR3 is TGTGCCAGCAGTGAGACAGGGGGCCACAACGAAAGATTATTT. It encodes CASSETGGHNERLF. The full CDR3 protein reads CASSETGGHNERLFF.

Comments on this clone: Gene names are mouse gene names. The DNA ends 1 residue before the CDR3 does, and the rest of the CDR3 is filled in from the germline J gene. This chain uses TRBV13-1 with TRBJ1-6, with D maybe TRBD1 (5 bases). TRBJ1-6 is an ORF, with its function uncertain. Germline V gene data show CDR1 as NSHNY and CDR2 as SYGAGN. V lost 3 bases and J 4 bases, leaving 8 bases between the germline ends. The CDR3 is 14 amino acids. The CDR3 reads CASSGTTYNSPLYF. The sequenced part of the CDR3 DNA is TGTGCCAGCAGTGGGACAACATATAATTCGCCCCTCTAC.

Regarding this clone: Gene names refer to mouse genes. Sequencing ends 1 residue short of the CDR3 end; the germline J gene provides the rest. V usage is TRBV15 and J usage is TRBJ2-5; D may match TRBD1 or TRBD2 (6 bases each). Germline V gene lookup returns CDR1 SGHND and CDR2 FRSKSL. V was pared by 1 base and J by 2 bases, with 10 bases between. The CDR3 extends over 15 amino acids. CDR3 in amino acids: CASSLGGRFQDTQYF. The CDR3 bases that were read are TGTGCCAGCAGTTTAGGGGGGCGCTTCCAAGACACCCAGTAC.

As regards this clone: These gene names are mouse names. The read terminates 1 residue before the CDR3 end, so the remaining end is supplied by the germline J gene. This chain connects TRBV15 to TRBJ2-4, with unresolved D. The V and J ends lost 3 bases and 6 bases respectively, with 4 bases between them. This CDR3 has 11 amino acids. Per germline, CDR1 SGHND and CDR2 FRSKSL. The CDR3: CASSFGNTLYF. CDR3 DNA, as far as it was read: TGTGCCAGCAGTTTCGGGAACACCTTGTAC.

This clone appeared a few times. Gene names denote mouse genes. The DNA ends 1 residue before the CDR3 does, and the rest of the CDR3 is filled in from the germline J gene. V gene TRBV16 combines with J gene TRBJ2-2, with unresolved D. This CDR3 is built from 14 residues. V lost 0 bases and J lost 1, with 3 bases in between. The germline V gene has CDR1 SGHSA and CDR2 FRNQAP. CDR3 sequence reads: CASSLEGNTGQLYF. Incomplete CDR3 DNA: TGTGCAAGCAGCTTAGAGGGAAACACCGGGCAGCTCTAC.

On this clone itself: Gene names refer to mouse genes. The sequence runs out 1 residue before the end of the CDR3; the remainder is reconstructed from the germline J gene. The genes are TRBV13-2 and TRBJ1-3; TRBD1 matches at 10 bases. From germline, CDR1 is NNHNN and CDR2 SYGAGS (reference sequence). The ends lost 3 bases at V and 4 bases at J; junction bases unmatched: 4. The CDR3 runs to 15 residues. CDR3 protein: CASGVDRGLGNTLYF. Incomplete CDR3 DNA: TGTGCCAGCGGTGTCGACAGGGGGCTGGGAAATACGCTCTAT.

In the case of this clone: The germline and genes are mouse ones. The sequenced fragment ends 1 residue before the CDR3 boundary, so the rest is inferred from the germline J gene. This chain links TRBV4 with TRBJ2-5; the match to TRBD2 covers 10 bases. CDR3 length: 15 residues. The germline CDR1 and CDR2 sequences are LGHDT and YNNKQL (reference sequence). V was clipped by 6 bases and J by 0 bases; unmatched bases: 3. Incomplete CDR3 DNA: TGTGCCAGCAGAGACTGGGGGGATAACCAAGACACCCAGTAC. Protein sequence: CASRDWGDNQDTQY. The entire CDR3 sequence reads CASRDWGDNQDTQYF.

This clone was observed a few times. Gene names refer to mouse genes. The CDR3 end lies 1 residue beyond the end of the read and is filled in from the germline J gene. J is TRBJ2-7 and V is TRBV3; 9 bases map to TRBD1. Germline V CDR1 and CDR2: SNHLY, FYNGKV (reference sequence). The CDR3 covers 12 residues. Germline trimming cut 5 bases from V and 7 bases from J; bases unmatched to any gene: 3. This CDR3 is CASSRQGEEQYF. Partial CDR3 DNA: TGTGCCAGCAGCAGACAGGGGGAGGAACAGTAC.

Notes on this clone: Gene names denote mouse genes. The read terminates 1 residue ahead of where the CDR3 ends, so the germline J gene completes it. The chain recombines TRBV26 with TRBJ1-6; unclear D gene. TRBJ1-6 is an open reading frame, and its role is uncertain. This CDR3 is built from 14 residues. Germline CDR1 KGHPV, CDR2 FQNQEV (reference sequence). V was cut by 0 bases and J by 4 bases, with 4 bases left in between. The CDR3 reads CASSLSGYNSPLYF. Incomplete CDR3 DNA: TGTGCCAGCAGTCTGTCAGGGTATAATTCGCCCCTCTAC.

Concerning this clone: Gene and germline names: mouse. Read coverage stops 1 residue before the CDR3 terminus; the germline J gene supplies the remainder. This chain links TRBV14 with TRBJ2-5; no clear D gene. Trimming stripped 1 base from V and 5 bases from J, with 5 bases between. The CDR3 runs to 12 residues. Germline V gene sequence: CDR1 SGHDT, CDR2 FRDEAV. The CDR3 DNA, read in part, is TGTGCCAGCAGTTTCAGTCCAGACACCCAGTAC. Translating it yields CASSFSPDTQY. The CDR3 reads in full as CASSFSPDTQYF.

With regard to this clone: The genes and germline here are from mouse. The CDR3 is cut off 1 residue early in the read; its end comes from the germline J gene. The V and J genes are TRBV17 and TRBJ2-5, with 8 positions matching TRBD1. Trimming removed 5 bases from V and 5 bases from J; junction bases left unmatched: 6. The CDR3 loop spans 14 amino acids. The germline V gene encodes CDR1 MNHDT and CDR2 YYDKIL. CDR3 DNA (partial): TGTGCTAGCAGTCGACAGGGGCGTGGAGACACCCAGTAC. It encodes CASSRQGRGDTQY. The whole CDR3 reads CASSRQGRGDTQYF. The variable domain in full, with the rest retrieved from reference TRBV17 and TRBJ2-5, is DTTVKQNPRYKLARVGKPVNLICSQTMNHDTMYWYQKKPNQAPKLLLFYYDKILNREADTFEKFQSSRPNNSFCSLYIGSAGLEYSAMYLCASSRQGRGDTQYFGPGTRLLVL.

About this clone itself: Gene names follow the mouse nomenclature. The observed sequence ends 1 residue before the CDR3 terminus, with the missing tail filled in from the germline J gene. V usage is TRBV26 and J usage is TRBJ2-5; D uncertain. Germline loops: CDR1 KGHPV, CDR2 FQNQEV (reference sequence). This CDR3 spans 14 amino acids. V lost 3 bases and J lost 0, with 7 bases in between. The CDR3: CASSLRINQDTQYF. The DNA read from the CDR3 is TGTGCCAGCAGTCTCCGGATTAACCAAGACACCCAGTAC. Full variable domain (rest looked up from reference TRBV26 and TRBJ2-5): NSKVIQTPRYLVKGQGQKAKMRCIPEKGHPVVFWYQQNKNNEFKFLINFQNQEVLQQIDMTEKRFSAECPSNSPCSLEIQSSEAGDSALYLCASSLRINQDTQYFGPGTRLLVL.

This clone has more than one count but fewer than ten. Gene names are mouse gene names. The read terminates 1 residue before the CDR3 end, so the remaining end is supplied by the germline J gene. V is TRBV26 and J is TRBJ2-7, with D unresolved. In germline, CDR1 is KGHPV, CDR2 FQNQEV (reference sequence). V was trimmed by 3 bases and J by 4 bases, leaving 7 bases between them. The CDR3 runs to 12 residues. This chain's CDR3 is CASSLNSYEQYF. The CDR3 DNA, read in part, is TGTGCCAGCAGTCTCAACAGTTATGAACAGTAC.

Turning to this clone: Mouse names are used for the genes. The CDR3 DNA, read in part, is TGCTCCAGCAGTCAATTCGGACTGCGTGCTGAGCAGTTC. It codes for CSSSQFGLRAEQF. The full CDR3 reads CSSSQFGLRAEQFF. V gene TRBV23 combines with J gene TRBJ2-1; the table calls TRBD2, which could not be checked here. The CDR3 is cut off 1 residue early in the read; its end comes from the germline J gene. Germline assignment: CDR1 KGHTA and CDR2 FQNQQP. CDR3 length equals 14 residues. The whole variable domain, remainder taken from reference TRBV23 and TRBJ2-1, is DAAVTQKPRYLIKMKGQEAEMKCIPEKGHTAVFWYQQKQSKELKFLIYFQNQQPLDQIDMVKERFSAVCPSSSLCSLGIRTCEAEDSALYLCSSSQFGLRAEQFFGPGTRLTVL.

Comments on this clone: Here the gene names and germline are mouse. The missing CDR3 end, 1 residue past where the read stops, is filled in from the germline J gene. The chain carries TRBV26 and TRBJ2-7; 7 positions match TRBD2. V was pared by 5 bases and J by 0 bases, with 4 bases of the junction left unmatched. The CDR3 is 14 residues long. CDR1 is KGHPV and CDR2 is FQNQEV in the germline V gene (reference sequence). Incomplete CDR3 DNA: TGTGCCAGCAGTTCCAGACTGGGCTCCTATGAACAGTAC. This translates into CASSSRLGSYEQY. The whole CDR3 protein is CASSSRLGSYEQYF.

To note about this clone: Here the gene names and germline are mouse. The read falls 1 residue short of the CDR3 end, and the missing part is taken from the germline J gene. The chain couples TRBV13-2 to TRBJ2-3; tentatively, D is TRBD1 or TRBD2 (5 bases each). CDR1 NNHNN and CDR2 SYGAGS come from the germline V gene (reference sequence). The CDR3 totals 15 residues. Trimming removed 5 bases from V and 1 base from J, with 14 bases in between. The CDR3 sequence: CASGEGGTGAETLYF. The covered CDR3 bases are TGTGCCAGCGGGGAAGGTGGGACGGGTGCAGAAACGCTGTAT.

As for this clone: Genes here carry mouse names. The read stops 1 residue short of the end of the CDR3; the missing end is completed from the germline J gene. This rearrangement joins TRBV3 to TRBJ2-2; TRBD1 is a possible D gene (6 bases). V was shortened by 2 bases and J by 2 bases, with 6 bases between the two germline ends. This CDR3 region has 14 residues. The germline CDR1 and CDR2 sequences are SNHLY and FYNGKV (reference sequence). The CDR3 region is CASSLRGNTGQLYF. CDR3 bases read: TGTGCCAGCAGCTTAAGGGGGAACACCGGGCAGCTCTAC.

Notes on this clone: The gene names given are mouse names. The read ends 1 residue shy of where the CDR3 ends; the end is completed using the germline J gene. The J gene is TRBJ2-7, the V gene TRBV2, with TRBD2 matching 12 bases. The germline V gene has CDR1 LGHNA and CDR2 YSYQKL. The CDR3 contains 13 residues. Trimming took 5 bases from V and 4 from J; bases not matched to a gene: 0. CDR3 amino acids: CASSGTGGYEQYF. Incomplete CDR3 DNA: TGTGCCAGCAGCGGGACTGGGGGGTATGAACAGTAC.